What follows is one T cell receptor beta chain and its context. Its antigen is undetermined. This sample was taken from a study of shared clonotypes between healthy human individuals. Assay: immunoSEQ multiplex PCR; the TCRdb copy retains only in-frame clones and omits some. The sample records about 1,900,000 clones, about 95% being singletons. Terminally differentiated effector memory CD45RA+ cells were excluded from the naive CD8 cells, which were CD45RO-negative and positively selected for CCR7. Study observations and caveats: Clonotypes that were shared across a handful of donors made up around 4.6% of naive CD4 clonotypes. Incomplete sequencing of sorted subsets was indicated by rarefaction despite large depth. Generally, naive subsets came out with larger estimated richness than memory subsets.

Sequenced: naive CD8+ T cells sorted from blood. The source of this sequence is a man between 18 and 35 years old in good health.

The CDR3 here is CASSLTRDINQPQHF. Written as DNA, the CDR3 is TGTGCCAGCAGCTTGACCCGGGACATCAATCAGCCCCAGCATTTT. The rearrangement joins TRBV5-5 to TRBJ1-5; tentatively, D is TRBD1 (6 bases). V dropped 1 base and J dropped 3 bases, with 11 bases sitting between them. This CDR3 contains 15 residues. Germline CDR1 and CDR2: SGHKS and YYEKEE (reference sequence).